One sample yielded the 5 T cell receptor beta chains listed below, sequenced in a study of radiotherapy plus CTLA-4 blockade in lung cancer. TCRdb's table, derived via immunoSEQ multiplex PCR, lists solely in-frame clones and lacks some. Among tens of thousands of clones listed, approximately 82% were seen once. The specimen was peripheral blood, collected from a patient treated with radiotherapy plus ipilimumab. The receptors stem from a human donor with non-small cell lung cancer who had stable disease on radiotherapy plus ipilimumab.

The chain carries TRBV6-1 and TRBJ1-2; D uncertain. With 0 bases removed from V and 6 bases from J, the gap between germline ends came to 11 bases. This CDR3 spans 14 amino acids. The germline V gene has CDR1 MNHNS and CDR2 SASEGT. In DNA, the CDR3 is TGTGCCAGCAGTGAAGCGTACAGCTTAAATGGCTACACCTTC. Protein: CASSEAYSLNGYTF.

This clone was found once. J is TRBJ1-4 and V is TRBV4-3, with D unclear. This CDR3 has 17 residues. The germline gives CDR1 LGHNA, CDR2 YSLEER. The V gene lost 1 base and the J gene lost 7 bases, with 19 bases spanning the gap. CDR3 bases: TGCGCCAGCAGCCAAGCATCCCAGGCTGTACTGTCTGAAAAACTGTTTTTT. This gives the protein CASSQASQAVLSEKLFF.

V gene TRBV10-3 combines with J gene TRBJ1-1; possibly TRBD1 for D (5 bases). The CDR3 runs 11 residues. Trimming took 4 bases from V and 8 from J, leaving 8 bases between them. Germline CDR1 reads ENHRY; CDR2 reads SYGVKD. The CDR3 bases are TGTGCCATCAGTGTCCGGGACGAAGCTTTCTTT. Its translation: CAISVRDEAFF.

The table lists this clone with a count of one. In nucleotides, the CDR3 is TGTGCCAGTAGTACCCTGACAGCGAACACCGGGGAGCTGTTTTTT. This encodes CASSTLTANTGELFF. This chain joins TRBV19 and TRBJ2-2, with D possibly matching TRBD1 (5 bases). Germline V gene data show CDR1 as LNHDA and CDR2 as SQIVND (reference sequence). V dropped 4 bases and J dropped 0 bases, with 9 bases sitting between them. This CDR3 comprises 15 residues.

CDR3 in DNA: TGTGCCAGCATTAAAACTAGCGGGGGGGCTTGGGAGACCCAGTACTTC. This codes for CASIKTSGGAWETQYF. The rearrangement links TRBV27 to TRBJ2-5; 13 nucleotides line up with TRBD2. Germline CDR1 MNHEY, CDR2 SMNVEV (reference sequence). V trimming: 7 bases; J trimming: 5 bases; junction bases outside the gene matches: 10. The CDR3 loop spans 16 amino acids.